The 18 T cell receptor beta chains reported below all come from one sample, sequenced in a study of blood T cell repertoires in COVID-19. TCRdb's copy holds only in-frame clones and misses some; the assay was immunoSEQ multiplex PCR. The sample has some 100,000 clones, approximately 86% seen once. The sample comprised peripheral blood. These receptors originate from a woman in her 70s with acute or convalescent COVID-19.

The chain couples TRBV19 to TRBJ2-1; 10 nucleotides align to TRBD1. Per germline, CDR1 LNHDA and CDR2 SQIVND (reference sequence). The CDR3 sequence is 15 residues long. V lost 5 bases and J lost 5; bases outside the gene matches: 6. CDR3 loop: CASSPGQGMNNEQFF. The CDR3 bases are TGTGCCAGTAGTCCGGGACAGGGGATGAACAATGAGCAGTTCTTC.

The chain couples TRBV19 to TRBJ1-5; the D is unclear. This CDR3 is 16 amino acids long. V was shortened by 3 bases and J by 2 bases, with 14 bases between the two germline ends. CDR1 and CDR2 (germline): LNHDA, SQIVND (reference sequence). The CDR3 region has the DNA TGTGCCAGTAGTATTAATTTGGCAGGCCGCAATCAGCCCCAGCATTTT. The encoded protein is CASSINLAGRNQPQHF. The full variable domain, completed using reference TRBV19 and TRBJ1-5, is DGGITQSPKYLFRKEGQNVTLSCEQNLNHDAMYWYRQDPGQGLRLIYYSQIVNDFQKGDIAEGYSVSREKKESFPLTVTSAQKNPTAFYLCASSINLAGRNQPQHFGDGTRLSIL.

V is TRBV6-5 and J is TRBJ1-5; no clear D. V shed 6 bases and J shed 0 bases, with 12 bases lying between them. The V gene's germline CDR1 is MNHEY and CDR2 SVGAGI. The CDR3 spans 15 residues. CDR3 region: CASSQAADSNQPQHF. The CDR3 DNA sequence: TGTGCCAGCAGCCAGGCTGCCGATAGCAATCAGCCCCAGCATTTT.

The chain has TRBV11-1 and TRBJ1-1; D perhaps matches TRBD1 (6 bases). The V gene lost 5 bases and the J gene lost 1 base, with 8 bases spanning the gap. The CDR3 has 13 amino acids. Germline assignment: CDR1 SGHAT and CDR2 FQDESV (reference sequence). CDR3 residues: CASSLQGNTEAFF. The DNA for the CDR3 is TGTGCCAGCAGCCTACAGGGGAACACTGAAGCTTTCTTT.

The rearrangement links TRBV15 to TRBJ1-1; D is possibly TRBD1 (5 bases). CDR3 length equals 14 residues. V lost 2 bases and J lost 8, with 15 bases in between. Germline values: CDR1 LNHNV, CDR2 YYDKDF (reference sequence). The CDR3 DNA sequence: TGTGCCACCAGCAGATCCATCCTCGGGGGGGAAGCTTTCTTT. It encodes CATSRSILGGEAFF.

The CDR3 loop reads CASSQQETRSFTGELFF. The CDR3 DNA reads as TGTGCCAGCAGCCAACAAGAGACCAGGTCATTCACCGGGGAGCTGTTTTTT. This sequence joins TRBV7-9 and TRBJ2-2, with no clear D. This CDR3 region has 17 residues. Trimming cost V 5 bases and J 4 bases, with 20 bases left between them. CDR1 SEHNR and CDR2 FQNEAQ come from the germline V gene (reference sequence).

The rearrangement uses TRBV18 and TRBJ2-1, with TRBD1 as a possible D gene (5 bases). V was trimmed by 1 base and J by 0 bases, leaving 7 bases between them. Looked up from germline, CDR1 is KGHSH and CDR2 is LQKENI. This CDR3 has 15 amino acids. CDR3 DNA: TGTGCCAGCTCACCACAGGGGTTCTCCTACAATGAGCAGTTCTTC. Translating gives CASSPQGFSYNEQFF.

V usage is TRBV6-2 or TRBV6-3 and J usage is TRBJ2-2; TRBD1 matches at 10 bases. The CDR3 contains 17 residues. Germline loops: CDR1 MNHEY, CDR2 SVGEGT. The J segment lost 3 bases and the V segment lost 5 bases, leaving 9 bases of the junction unmatched. CDR3 nucleotide sequence: TGTGCCAGCAGTCACCCAGACAGGGGGCTAGACACCGGGGAGCTGTTTTTT. It encodes CASSHPDRGLDTGELFF.

This sequence joins TRBV24-1 and TRBJ2-6, with 7 bases aligning to TRBD1. The ends lost 3 bases at V and 2 bases at J; junction bases unmatched: 3. The CDR3 consists of 16 residues. The germline V gene has CDR1 KGHDR and CDR2 SFDVKD. CDR3 coding DNA: TGTGCCACCAGTGATCCAACAGGGGCTGGGGCCAACGTCCTGACTTTC. Translated, it gives CATSDPTGAGANVLTF.

The chain joins TRBV27 to TRBJ1-5; 7 bases are shared with TRBD1. V shed 2 bases, J shed 6 bases, and the junction held 4 bases outside the gene matches. The CDR3 has 14 residues. CDR1 is MNHEY and CDR2 is SMNVEV in the germline V gene (reference sequence). The CDR3 region has the DNA TGTGCCAGCAGTTTACCAGGGGGTGGTCAGCCCCAGCATTTT. Amino acid sequence: CASSLPGGGQPQHF.

V gene TRBV15 combines with J gene TRBJ2-3, with 7 bases aligning to TRBD2. Unmatched junction bases numbered 5, after V lost 0 bases and J lost 2 bases. The germline CDR1 and CDR2 sequences are LNHNV and YYDKDF (reference sequence). This CDR3 has 16 amino acids. This CDR3 is CATSRDSRLATDTQYF. In DNA, the CDR3 is TGTGCCACCAGCAGAGACTCCCGACTAGCCACAGATACGCAGTATTTT.

The J gene is TRBJ1-6, the V gene TRBV6-5, with TRBD1 matching 7 bases. Germline CDR1 and CDR2: MNHEY and SVGAGI. V shed 8 bases, J shed 9 bases, and the junction held 7 bases outside the gene matches. The CDR3 is 13 residues long. CDR3 amino acids: CASGQGGSSPLHF. The CDR3 region has the DNA TGTGCCAGCGGCCAAGGGGGCTCTTCACCCCTCCACTTT.

V and J are TRBV5-1 and TRBJ2-2; D not resolved. Germline loops: CDR1 SGHRS, CDR2 YFSETQ. CDR3 length: 16 residues. Trimming removed 2 bases at V and 3 bases at J, with 14 bases between. In nucleotides, the CDR3 is TGCGCCAGCAGCTTAAAACCGCAACCAGACACCGGGGAGCTGTTTTTT. This gives the protein CASSLKPQPDTGELFF.

V and J are TRBV2 and TRBJ1-3; 9 bases are a match to TRBD1. Trimming removed 10 bases from V and 1 base from J; junction bases left unmatched: 8. This CDR3 contains 15 residues. CDR1 is SNHLY, CDR2 FYNNEI, per germline. CDR3 sequence reads: CATRDRDLSGNTIYF. The CDR3 DNA reads as TGTGCCACGCGGGACAGGGACCTTTCTGGAAACACCATATATTTT.

In its sample, this clone was seen once. The gene calls are TRBV19 and TRBJ2-1; 14 bases are shared with TRBD2. V lost 5 bases and J lost 13; bases outside the gene matches: 4. Looked up from germline, CDR1 is LNHDA and CDR2 is SQIVND (reference sequence). This CDR3 region has 13 residues. CDR3 sequence reads: CASSSGTSGRQFF. CDR3 in DNA: TGTGCCAGTAGTTCCGGGACTAGCGGGAGACAGTTCTTC. Variable domain in full (rest from reference TRBV19 and TRBJ2-1): DGGITQSPKYLFRKEGQNVTLSCEQNLNHDAMYWYRQDPGQGLRLIYYSQIVNDFQKGDIAEGYSVSREKKESFPLTVTSAQKNPTAFYLCASSSGTSGRQFFGPGTRLTVL.

The chain has TRBV28 and TRBJ1-1, with D possibly matching TRBD1 (6 bases). Germline lookup yields CDR1 MDHEN and CDR2 SYDVKM. The CDR3 covers 14 residues. V dropped 7 bases and J dropped 9 bases, with 21 bases sitting between them. The CDR3 sequence is CASTLGAGLLKAFF. CDR3 sequence (DNA): TGTGCCAGCACCCTGGGGGCGGGCCTTTTGAAAGCTTTCTTT.

This sequence joins TRBV5-5 and TRBJ1-3; 7 nucleotides align to TRBD1. Looked up from germline, CDR1 is SGHKS and CDR2 is YYEKEE (reference sequence). The CDR3 is made up of 18 amino acids. V was clipped by 0 bases and J by 0 bases; unmatched bases: 9. Written as DNA, the CDR3 is TGTGCCAGCAGCTTGGTCTGGACAGGTGATTTCTCTGGAAACACCATATATTTT. Its translation: CASSLVWTGDFSGNTIYF.

This sequence joins TRBV5-1 and TRBJ2-3; tentative D call: TRBD2 (6 bases). Trimming removed 0 bases from V and 1 base from J, with 9 bases in between. The CDR3 covers 15 residues. CDR1 and CDR2 (germline): SGHRS, YFSETQ. CDR3 sequence: CASSLDASGTDTQYF. In DNA, the CDR3 is TGCGCCAGCAGCTTGGACGCTAGCGGCACAGATACGCAGTATTTT.